This T cell receptor (beta chain) appears in the sequencing data of a study of technical replicates of blood from a few donors. Some clones are missing from TCRdb's copy, which holds only in-frame ones; the method was immunoSEQ multiplex PCR. The sample has about 78,000 clones; around 95% are singletons. This clone was counted a single time. From germline, CDR1 is MDHEN and CDR2 SYDVKM. The CDR3 totals 15 residues. Trimming cost V 5 bases and J 6 bases; bases outside gene matches: 3. J is TRBJ2-1 and V is TRBV28; TRBD2 aligns across 14 bases. Source material: T cells isolated from PBMCs. This clonotype was obtained from a human donor in good health. CDR3 protein: CASSTTSGRANEQFF. The CDR3 region has the DNA TGTGCCAGCAGTACGACTAGCGGGAGGGCCAATGAGCAGTTCTTC. The full variable domain, with the rest looked up from reference TRBV28 and TRBJ2-1, is DVKVTQSSRYLVKRTGEKVFLECVQDMDHENMFWYRQDPGLGLRLIYFSYDVKMKEKGDIPEGYSVSREKKERFSLILESASTNQTSMYLCASSTTSGRANEQFFGPGTRLTVL.